This T cell receptor beta chain was sequenced in a study of cytomegalovirus exposure and HLA in healthy donors. Study results and limitations: The number of N-insertions in an Asian-associated ancestry cluster was reportedly below the approximately 690-donor mean in a later analysis. The HLA-A and HLA-B alleles of most subjects were reportedly predicted accurately from TCR beta sequences. On later analysis, the bulk of CMV-associated TCR beta chains appeared to be HLA-restricted. V segments that were indistinguishable, TRBV6-2 and TRBV6-3 among them, were omitted from analysis.

In regard to this clone: Its antigen remains unknown.

Germline loops: CDR1 MDHEN, CDR2 SYDVKM. The CDR3 contains 13 residues. With 60 Vbeta and 13 Jbeta primers, the PCR was carried out. Here immunoSEQ multiplex PCR was the method, and the copy in TCRdb shows in-frame clones only, minus some. The sample holds over 65,000 clones, roughly four fifths seen once. This sequence joins TRBV28 and TRBJ2-5; D possibly corresponds to TRBD1 (6 bases). The end of the DNA fits TRBJ2-7 better, so the J call may be wrong. What was sequenced was PBMCs. This sequence originates from a woman aged 25 to 39 in good health and CMV-seropositive. CDR3 loop: CASSLLGGYEQYF. The CDR3 DNA follows: TGTGCCAGCAGTTTATTAGGGGGCTACGAGCAGTACTTC.